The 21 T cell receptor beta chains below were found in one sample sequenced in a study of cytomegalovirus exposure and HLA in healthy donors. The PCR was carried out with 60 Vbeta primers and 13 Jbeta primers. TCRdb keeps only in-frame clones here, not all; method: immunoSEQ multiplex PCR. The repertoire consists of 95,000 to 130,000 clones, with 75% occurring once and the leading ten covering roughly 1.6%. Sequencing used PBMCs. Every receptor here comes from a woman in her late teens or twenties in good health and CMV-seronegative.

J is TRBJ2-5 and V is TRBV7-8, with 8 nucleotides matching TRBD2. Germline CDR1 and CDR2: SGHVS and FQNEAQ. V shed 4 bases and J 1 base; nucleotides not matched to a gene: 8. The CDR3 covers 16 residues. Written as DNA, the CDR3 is TGTGCCAGCAGCTCGACCGGGACTAGGGCCCAAGAGACCCAGTACTTC. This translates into CASSSTGTRAQETQYF.

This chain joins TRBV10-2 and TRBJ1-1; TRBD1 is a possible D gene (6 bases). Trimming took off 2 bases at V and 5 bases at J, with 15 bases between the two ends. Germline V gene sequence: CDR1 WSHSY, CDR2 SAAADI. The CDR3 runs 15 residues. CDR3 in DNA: TGCGCCAGCAGTGAGATCCCAGGGGTTCGAACTGAAGCTTTCTTT. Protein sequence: CASSEIPGVRTEAFF.

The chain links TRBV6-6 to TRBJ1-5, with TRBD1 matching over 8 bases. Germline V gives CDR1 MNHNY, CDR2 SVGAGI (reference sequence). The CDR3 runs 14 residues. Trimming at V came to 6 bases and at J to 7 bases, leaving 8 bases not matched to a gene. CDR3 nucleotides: TGTGCCAGCAGGAAGACAGGGGATTTCCAGCCCCAGCATTTT. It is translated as CASRKTGDFQPQHF.

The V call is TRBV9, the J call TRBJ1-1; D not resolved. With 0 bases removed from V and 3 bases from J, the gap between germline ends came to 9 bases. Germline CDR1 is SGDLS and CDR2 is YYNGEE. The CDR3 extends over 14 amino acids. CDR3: CASSVVPSDTEAFF. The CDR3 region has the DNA TGTGCCAGCAGCGTAGTCCCCTCGGACACTGAAGCTTTCTTT.

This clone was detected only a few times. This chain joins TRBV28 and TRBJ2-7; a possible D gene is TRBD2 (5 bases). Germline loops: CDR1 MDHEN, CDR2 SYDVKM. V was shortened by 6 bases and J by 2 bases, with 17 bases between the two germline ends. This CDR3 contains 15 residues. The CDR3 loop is CASSPPRGLAYEQYF. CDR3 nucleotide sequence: TGTGCCAGCAGCCCACCCCGAGGGCTTGCCTACGAGCAGTACTTC.

The CDR3 here is CASRSNSNQPQHF. The CDR3 DNA sequence: TGTGCCAGCAGATCTAATAGCAATCAGCCCCAGCATTTT. This chain connects TRBV2 to TRBJ1-5, with no clear D. This CDR3 comprises 13 residues. The germline CDR1 and CDR2 sequences are SNHLY and FYNNEI. Trimming took 6 bases from V and 0 from J, leaving 6 bases between them.

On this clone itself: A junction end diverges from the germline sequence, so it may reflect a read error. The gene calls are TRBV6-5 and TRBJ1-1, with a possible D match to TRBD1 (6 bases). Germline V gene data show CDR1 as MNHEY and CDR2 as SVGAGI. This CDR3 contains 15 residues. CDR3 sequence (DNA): TGTGCCAGCAGTTACTCAAAGGGGGTGAAGACTGAAGCTTTCTTT. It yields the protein CASSYSKGVKTEAFF.

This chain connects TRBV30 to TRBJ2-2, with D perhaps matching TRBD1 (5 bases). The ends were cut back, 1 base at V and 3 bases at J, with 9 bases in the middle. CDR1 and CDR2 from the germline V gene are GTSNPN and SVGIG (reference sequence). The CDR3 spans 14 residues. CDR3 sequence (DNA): TGTGCCTGGAGTGACTCAGGGTACACCGGGGAGCTGTTTTTT. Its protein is CAWSDSGYTGELFF.

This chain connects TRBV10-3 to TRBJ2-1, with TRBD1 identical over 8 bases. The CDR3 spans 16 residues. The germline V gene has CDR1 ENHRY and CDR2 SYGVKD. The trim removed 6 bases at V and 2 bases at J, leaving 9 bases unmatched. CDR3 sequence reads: CAIRDAKGQAYNEQFF. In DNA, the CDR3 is TGTGCCATCAGGGACGCAAAGGGACAGGCCTACAATGAGCAGTTCTTC.

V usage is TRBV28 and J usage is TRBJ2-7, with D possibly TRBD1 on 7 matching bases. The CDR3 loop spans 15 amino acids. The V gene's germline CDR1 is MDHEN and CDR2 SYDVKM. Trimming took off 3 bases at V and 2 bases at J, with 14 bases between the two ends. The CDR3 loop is CASSFAGGRPYEQYF. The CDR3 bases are TGTGCCAGCAGTTTCGCAGGGGGGAGGCCCTACGAGCAGTACTTC.

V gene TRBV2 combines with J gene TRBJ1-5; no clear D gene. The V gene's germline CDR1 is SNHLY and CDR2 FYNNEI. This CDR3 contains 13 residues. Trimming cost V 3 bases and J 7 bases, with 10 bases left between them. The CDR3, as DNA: TGTGCCAGCAGTGAGGAGGGCCCGCAGCCCCAGCATTTT. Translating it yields CASSEEGPQPQHF. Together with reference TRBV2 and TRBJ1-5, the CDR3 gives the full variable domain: EPEVTQTPSHQVTQMGQEVILRCVPISNHLYFYWYRQILGQKVEFLVSFYNNEISEKSEIFDDQFSVERPDGSNFTLKIRSTKLEDSAMYFCASSEEGPQPQHFGDGTRLSIL.

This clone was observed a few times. The CDR3 DNA reads as TGTGCCAGCAGCGTAGGGACAGCTTCGAACACCGGGGAGCTGTTTTTT. Amino acid sequence: CASSVGTASNTGELFF. This chain connects TRBV5-8 to TRBJ2-2, with TRBD1 matching 7 bases. Germline assignment: CDR1 SGHTS and CDR2 YDEGEE. The CDR3 runs to 16 residues. The trim removed 4 bases at V and 0 bases at J, leaving 6 bases unmatched. Combining the CDR3 with reference TRBV5-8 and TRBJ2-2 gives the whole variable domain EAGVTQSPTHLIKTRGQQATLRCSPISGHTSVYWYQQALGLGLQFLLWYDEGEERNRGNFPPRFSGRQFPNYSSELNVNALELEDSALYLCASSVGTASNTGELFFGEGSRLTVL.

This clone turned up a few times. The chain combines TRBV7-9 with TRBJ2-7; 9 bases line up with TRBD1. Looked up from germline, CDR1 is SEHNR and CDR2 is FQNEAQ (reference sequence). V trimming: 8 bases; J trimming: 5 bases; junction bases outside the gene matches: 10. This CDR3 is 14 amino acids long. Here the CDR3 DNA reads TGTGCCAGCGTCTCCGGGACAGGGAAAGACGAGCAGTACTTC. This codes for CASVSGTGKDEQYF.

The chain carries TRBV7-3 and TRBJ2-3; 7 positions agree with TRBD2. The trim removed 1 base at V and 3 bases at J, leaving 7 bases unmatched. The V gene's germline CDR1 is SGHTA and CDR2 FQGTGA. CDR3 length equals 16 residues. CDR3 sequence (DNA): TGTGCCAGCAGCTTAAGCGGCGGGGGAGGTACAGATACGCAGTATTTT. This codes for CASSLSGGGGTDTQYF.

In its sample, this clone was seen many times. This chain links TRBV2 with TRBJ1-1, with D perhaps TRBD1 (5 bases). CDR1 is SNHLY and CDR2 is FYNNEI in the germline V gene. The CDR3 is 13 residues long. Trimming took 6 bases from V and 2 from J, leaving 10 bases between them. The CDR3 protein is CASRQGQNTEAFF. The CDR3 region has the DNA TGTGCCAGCAGGCAGGGCCAAAACACTGAAGCTTTCTTT.

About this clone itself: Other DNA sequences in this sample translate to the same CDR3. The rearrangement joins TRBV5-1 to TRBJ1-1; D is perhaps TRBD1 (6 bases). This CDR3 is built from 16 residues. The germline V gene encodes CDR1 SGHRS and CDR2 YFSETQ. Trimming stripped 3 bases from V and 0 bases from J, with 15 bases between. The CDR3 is CASSSTEGHLNTEAFF. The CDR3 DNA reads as TGCGCCAGCAGCTCTACTGAGGGACATCTGAACACTGAAGCTTTCTTT.

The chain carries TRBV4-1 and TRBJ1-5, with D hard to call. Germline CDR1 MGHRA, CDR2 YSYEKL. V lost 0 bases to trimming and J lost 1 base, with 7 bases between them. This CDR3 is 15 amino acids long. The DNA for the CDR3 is TGCGCCAGCAGCCAAGACCAGGTCAGCAATCAGCCCCAGCATTTT. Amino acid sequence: CASSQDQVSNQPQHF.

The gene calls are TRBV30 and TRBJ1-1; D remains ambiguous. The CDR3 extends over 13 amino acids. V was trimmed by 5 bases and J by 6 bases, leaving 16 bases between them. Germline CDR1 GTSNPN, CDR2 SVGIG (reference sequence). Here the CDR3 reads CAWRDQPWSEAFF. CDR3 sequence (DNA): TGTGCCTGGCGGGATCAGCCGTGGTCTGAAGCTTTCTTT.

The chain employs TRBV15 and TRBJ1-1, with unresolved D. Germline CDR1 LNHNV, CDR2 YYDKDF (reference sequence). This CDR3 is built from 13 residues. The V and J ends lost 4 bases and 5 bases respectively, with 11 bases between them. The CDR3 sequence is CATSKLSETEAFF. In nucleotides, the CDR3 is TGTGCCACCAGCAAACTATCGGAGACTGAAGCTTTCTTT.

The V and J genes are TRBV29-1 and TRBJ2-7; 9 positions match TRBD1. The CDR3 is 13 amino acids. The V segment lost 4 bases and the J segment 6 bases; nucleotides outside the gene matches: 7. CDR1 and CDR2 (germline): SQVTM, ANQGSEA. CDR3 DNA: TGCAGCGTTGGTAGGGACAGGGAAACCGAGCAGTACTTC. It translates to CSVGRDRETEQYF.

In DNA form, the CDR3 reads TGTGCCACCTCAGGGGGATATAATTCACCCCTCCACTTT. Translated: CATSGGYNSPLHF. The chain couples TRBV7-9 to TRBJ1-6; 7 positions match TRBD1. Germline values: CDR1 SEHNR, CDR2 FQNEAQ (reference sequence). The CDR3 runs to 13 residues. The V gene end was trimmed by 10 bases and the J gene end by 4 bases; junction bases not matched to a gene: 4.